This TCR beta chain came from a study of T cells expressing NK-cell markers. Study background: Sorted T-cell subsets CD3+CD56+NKG2C+, CD3+CD56+NKG2C- and CD3+CD56-NKG2C+ were TCR beta-sequenced. Just one sequenced donor of eight was HCMV-seronegative, while seven were seropositive. Overall study findings and caveats: A range of roughly 1.0-7.0% of CD8+ T cells consisted of dominant NKG2C+ clonotypes in a handful of donors.

TCRdb derives one entry per CDR3 protein from the 5' RACE reads, leaving out DNA. The sample yields about 550,000 distinct CDR3 sequences, of which the top ten take up around 3.3%. Concerning this clonotype itself: Its antigen remains unknown.

The TCR comes from a man between 18 and 35 years old in good health. What was sequenced was blood T cells: a sorted CD56 or NKG2C T cell subset, CD4+ or CD8+ T cells, or bulk PBMC T cells (not recorded which).

The CDR3 spells CASSSNRDRKETQYF. V gene TRBV27 combines with J gene TRBJ2-5; as DNA is missing, the TRBD1 call by TCRdb cannot be tested. The germline CDR1 and CDR2 sequences are MNHEY and SMNVEV (reference sequence). CDR3 length equals 15 residues.